Following are 20 T cell receptor beta chains from one sample sequenced in a study of blood T cell repertoires in COVID-19. The table came from immunoSEQ multiplex PCR; TCRdb's copy has only in-frame clones and leaves some out. In the table there are more than 40,000 clones, around 90% of which are singletons. Sequencing was done on a sample of peripheral blood. The receptors shown here come from an elderly man with acute or convalescent COVID-19.

The J gene is TRBJ1-5, the V gene TRBV10-3; TRBD1 agrees at 12 bases. CDR3 length: 17 residues. Looked up from germline, CDR1 is ENHRY and CDR2 is SYGVKD. V gave up 4 bases and J gave up 1 base; unmatched junction bases: 5. DNA of the CDR3: TGTGCCATCAGTGTAGGGACAGGGGGCAGGAGCAATCAGCCCCAGCATTTT. Its protein product is CAISVGTGGRSNQPQHF.

A single count supports this clone. This chain uses TRBV3-1 (or the pseudogene TRBV3-2) with TRBJ1-1; 9 positions match TRBD1. This CDR3 contains 16 residues. CDR1 is LGHDT, CDR2 YNNKEL, per germline (reference sequence). Losses at the gene ends were 1 base for V and 6 bases for J; bases not matched to a gene: 9. The CDR3 spells CASSQGVGTGYPEAFF. CDR3 DNA sequence: TGTGCCAGCAGCCAAGGTGTCGGGACAGGGTACCCTGAAGCTTTCTTT.

The rearrangement links TRBV6-5 to TRBJ2-7; TRBD1 might be the D (5 bases). The CDR3 runs 14 residues. The V and J ends lost 8 bases and 0 bases respectively, with 14 bases between them. Per germline, CDR1 MNHEY and CDR2 SVGAGI. This CDR3 is CASLPRQGSYEQYF. CDR3 DNA: TGTGCCAGCCTCCCCAGGCAGGGCTCCTACGAGCAGTACTTC.

The rearrangement joins TRBV29-1 to TRBJ1-2; 9 bases align to TRBD1. V lost 6 bases and J lost 6; bases outside the gene matches: 8. Germline CDR1 is SQVTM and CDR2 is ANQGSEA. The length of the CDR3 is 13 residues. CDR3 sequence (DNA): TGCAGCGTAGACGGGACAGGGAGCGATGGCTACACCTTC. It codes for CSVDGTGSDGYTF.

The chain combines TRBV2 with TRBJ2-2, with 10 bases that match TRBD2. This CDR3 spans 15 amino acids. V trimming: 1 base; J trimming: 7 bases; junction bases outside the gene matches: 3. Germline V gene lookup returns CDR1 SNHLY and CDR2 FYNNEI. The CDR3 DNA is TGTGCCAGCAGTGAAGTTAGCGGGGGGATCGGGGAGCTGTTTTTT. It translates to CASSEVSGGIGELFF.

The chain couples TRBV13 to TRBJ1-3; D remains ambiguous. The CDR3 contains 15 residues. Germline CDR1 and CDR2: PRHDT and FYEKMQ (reference sequence). Trimming stripped 1 base from V and 0 bases from J, with 7 bases between. CDR3 DNA sequence: TGTGCCAGCAGCTTAGACAACATCTCTGGAAACACCATATATTTT. Its protein is CASSLDNISGNTIYF. The full variable domain, rest sourced from reference TRBV13 and TRBJ1-3, is AAGVIQSPRHLIKEKRETATLKCYPIPRHDTVYWYQQGPGQDPQFLISFYEKMQSDKGSIPDRFSAQQFSDYHSELNMSSLELGDSALYFCASSLDNISGNTIYFGEGSWLTVV.

This sequence joins TRBV9 and TRBJ1-4; D possibly corresponds to TRBD1 (6 bases). This CDR3 is 15 amino acids long. Germline V gene lookup returns CDR1 SGDLS and CDR2 YYNGEE. Trimming cost V 2 bases and J 7 bases, with 15 bases left between them. For the CDR3, the DNA is TGTGCCAGCAGCGTTGGGGGGGCGCAGGGTGAAAAACTGTTTTTT. Protein sequence: CASSVGGAQGEKLFF. The full variable domain, completed using reference TRBV9 and TRBJ1-4, is DSGVTQTPKHLITATGQRVTLRCSPRSGDLSVYWYQQSLDQGLQFLIQYYNGEERAKGNILERFSAQQFPDLHSELNLSSLELGDSALYFCASSVGGAQGEKLFFGSGTQLSVL.

The V call is TRBV10-3, the J call TRBJ2-3, with D unresolved. The germline CDR1 and CDR2 sequences are ENHRY and SYGVKD. Trimming cost V 3 bases and J 4 bases, with 8 bases left between them. CDR3 length equals 13 residues. The CDR3 loop reads CAISDNSADTQYF. CDR3 nucleotides: TGTGCCATCAGTGATAACAGTGCAGATACGCAGTATTTT.

The chain is built from TRBV27 and TRBJ1-6; D perhaps matches TRBD1 (5 bases). CDR3 length equals 16 residues. The V end was cut by 5 bases, the J end by 14 bases, with 25 bases between. The V gene's germline CDR1 is MNHEY and CDR2 SMNVEV (reference sequence). The CDR3 region has the DNA TGTGCCAGCAGTAGGGAGGGACGCCGTGAGTATGGGACCCTCCACTTT. Its translation: CASSREGRREYGTLHF.

The chain has TRBV19 and TRBJ2-5; 9 nucleotides line up with TRBD1. Per the germline V gene, CDR1 is LNHDA and CDR2 is SQIVND (reference sequence). With V trimmed by 1 base and J by 4 bases, 4 bases remained unmatched. The CDR3 covers 15 residues. This chain's CDR3 is CASSIGNRGLETQYF. For the CDR3, the DNA is TGTGCCAGTAGTATAGGGAACAGGGGGCTAGAGACCCAGTACTTC.

This clone was observed a handful of times. This chain uses TRBV2 with TRBJ1-2; TRBD1 agrees at 8 bases. The CDR3 spans 16 residues. CDR1 is SNHLY and CDR2 is FYNNEI in the germline V gene. Trimming cost V 6 bases and J 6 bases; bases outside gene matches: 15. The CDR3 is CASSRGLRTGTHGYTF. The CDR3 nucleotides read TGTGCCAGCAGCCGAGGATTAAGGACAGGGACCCATGGCTACACCTTC.

The V gene is TRBV29-1, the J gene TRBJ1-2; D is undetermined. V was clipped by 0 bases and J by 2 bases, with 10 bases between them. CDR1 is SQVTM, CDR2 ANQGSEA, per germline. The CDR3 consists of 14 residues. The CDR3 DNA reads TGCAGCGTTGAAGAGGTCCGAGGGAACTATGGCTACACCTTC. Encoded protein: CSVEEVRGNYGYTF. Complete variable domain (other parts from reference TRBV29-1 and TRBJ1-2): SAVISQKPSRDICQRGTSLTIQCQVDSQVTMMFWYRQQPGQSLTLIATANQGSEATYESGFVIDKFPISRPNLTFSTLTVSNMSPEDSSIYLCSVEEVRGNYGYTFGSGTRLTVV.

The rearrangement links TRBV7-9 to TRBJ2-7; D may be TRBD2 (5 bases). CDR1 is SEHNR and CDR2 is FQNEAQ in the germline V gene (reference sequence). Trimming shortened V by 2 bases and J by 0 bases, and 11 bases separated the two germline ends. The CDR3 length is 15 residues. CDR3 nucleotides: TGTGCCAGCAGCTTAATCCCCCGGGACTCCTACGAGCAGTACTTC. This encodes CASSLIPRDSYEQYF.

J is TRBJ1-1 and V is TRBV2, with a tentative D call TRBD1 (5 bases). The CDR3 consists of 14 residues. Germline lookup yields CDR1 SNHLY and CDR2 FYNNEI. Trimming took 4 bases from V and 3 from J, leaving 12 bases between them. CDR3 bases: TGTGCCAGCAGTGCTAGGGGTCTGGACACTGAAGCTTTCTTT. The encoded protein is CASSARGLDTEAFF.

This chain joins TRBV18 and TRBJ2-7; 7 bases line up with TRBD2. The junction had 3 bases not matched to a gene; V was cut back by 0 bases and J by 1 base. The CDR3 has 15 amino acids. Germline CDR1 reads KGHSH; CDR2 reads LQKENI. The CDR3 bases are TGTGCCAGCTCACCACCGGGGGGGTATTCCTACGAGCAGTACTTC. Translated, it gives CASSPPGGYSYEQYF.

This sequence joins TRBV11-3 and TRBJ2-7, with TRBD2 matching over 7 bases. Germline V gives CDR1 SGHNT, CDR2 YENEEA. The CDR3 has 14 residues. The J segment lost 7 bases and the V segment lost 4 bases, leaving 10 bases of the junction unmatched. The CDR3 here is CASSSPTTGGEQYF. In DNA, the CDR3 is TGTGCCAGCAGCTCCCCTACGACCGGGGGGGAGCAGTACTTC.

The chain joins TRBV5-1 to TRBJ2-1, with TRBD1 matching 10 bases. Trimming cost V 4 bases and J 4 bases; bases outside gene matches: 5. The length of the CDR3 is 15 residues. CDR1 is SGHRS and CDR2 is YFSETQ in the germline V gene. The CDR3 loop reads CASSPDRGLYNEQFF. As DNA, the CDR3 is TGCGCCAGCAGCCCCGACAGGGGGCTTTACAATGAGCAGTTCTTC.

This clone appeared once. This chain uses TRBV5-6 with TRBJ2-3; TRBD2 aligns across 14 bases. V was clipped by 4 bases and J by 6 bases; unmatched bases: 10. CDR3 length: 17 amino acids. Germline V gene data show CDR1 as SGHDT and CDR2 as YYEEEE. Written as DNA, the CDR3 is TGTGCCAGCAGCCATGTGACTAGCGGGGGGGCCACGGATACGCAGTATTTT. Its protein is CASSHVTSGGATDTQYF.

V usage is TRBV7-9 and J usage is TRBJ1-1, with 8 positions matching TRBD1. CDR1 is SEHNR, CDR2 FQNEAQ, per germline (reference sequence). This CDR3 contains 14 residues. The junction had 5 bases not matched to a gene; V was cut back by 1 base and J by 7 bases. The CDR3 sequence is CASSLGRGRSEAFF. The CDR3 coding sequence is TGTGCCAGCAGCTTAGGCAGGGGGCGAAGTGAAGCTTTCTTT. Based on the CDR3 plus reference TRBV7-9 and TRBJ1-1, the full variable domain is DTGVSQNPRHKITKRGQNVTFRCDPISEHNRLYWYRQTLGQGPEFLTYFQNEAQLEKSRLLSDRFSAERPKGSFSTLEIQRTEQGDSAMYLCASSLGRGRSEAFFGQGTRLTVV.

The J gene is TRBJ2-3, the V gene TRBV19; TRBD2 might be the D (7 bases). The CDR3 runs to 13 residues. Per germline, CDR1 LNHDA and CDR2 SQIVND (reference sequence). V lost 6 bases and J lost 9, with 16 bases in between. CDR3 protein: CASSGGPSGTQYF. Here the CDR3 DNA reads TGTGCCAGTAGCGGGGGGCCTTCGGGGACGCAGTATTTT.